Shown below are 22 T cell receptor beta chains from a single sample sequenced in a study of OX40 agonist ivuxolimab in advanced cancers. Libraries were prepared by immunoSEQ multiplex PCR; TCRdb keeps only in-frame clonotypes and omits some of them. The data contain tens of thousands of clones, 80% to 90% of them singletons. The starting material was CD4+ or CD8+ T cells sorted from blood, obtained in a trial of the OX40 agonist ivuxolimab. The receptor source for this set is an adult with an advanced solid tumor such as melanoma, head and neck, liver or kidney cancer.

The V and J genes are TRBV7-9 and TRBJ1-4; no clear D. CDR3 length: 15 residues. The germline CDR1 and CDR2 sequences are SEHNR and FQNEAQ (reference sequence). V shed 5 bases and J shed 0 bases, with 10 bases lying between them. The CDR3 loop reads CASSTNRATNEKLFF. For the CDR3, the DNA is TGTGCCAGCAGCACAAACCGAGCAACTAATGAAAAACTGTTTTTT.

The V call is TRBV4-3, the J call TRBJ2-7, with TRBD1 matching over 7 bases. The V and J ends lost 0 bases and 7 bases, in that order; junction bases with no gene match: 9. This CDR3 comprises 15 residues. Germline V gene data show CDR1 as LGHNA and CDR2 as YSLEER. The chain's CDR3 is CASSQDRGGVWEQYF. CDR3 in DNA: TGCGCCAGCAGCCAAGATCGAGGGGGCGTGTGGGAGCAGTACTTC.

The genes are TRBV4-1 and TRBJ1-1; 7 nucleotides match TRBD1. CDR1 is MGHRA, CDR2 YSYEKL, per germline. J lost 7 bases, V lost 4 bases, and 12 bases had no gene match. The CDR3 runs 15 residues. The CDR3 spells CASSLRGQLRGEAFF. CDR3 in DNA: TGCGCCAGCAGCCTACGGGGACAGCTTAGAGGTGAAGCTTTCTTT.

In the case of this clone: The junction differs from germline at one of its ends, possibly a read error. The rearrangement links TRBV7-9 to TRBJ2-5, with unresolved D. The CDR3 contains 12 residues. The germline CDR1 and CDR2 sequences are SEHNR and FQNEAQ (reference sequence). This CDR3 reads CASSLNPATRDF. The CDR3 nucleotides read TGTGCCAGCAGCTTAAACCCCGCGACTCGAGACTTC.

The chain couples TRBV6-5 to TRBJ2-3; D is undetermined. Looked up from germline, CDR1 is MNHEY and CDR2 is SVGAGI. Trimming took off 7 bases at V and 4 bases at J, with 12 bases between the two ends. The CDR3 runs 13 residues. CDR3 nucleotides: TGTGCCAGCACCTTCAACGCCGCAGATACGCAGTATTTT. Amino acids: CASTFNAADTQYF.

The rearrangement links TRBV9 to TRBJ2-5; D is perhaps TRBD1 (5 bases). Trimming left V 3 bases short and J 5 bases short, with 17 bases between. Germline lookup yields CDR1 SGDLS and CDR2 YYNGEE. This CDR3 comprises 15 residues. The CDR3 DNA follows: TGTGCCAGCAGCGAGGCGGCAGGGCACGGGGAGACCCAGTACTTC. It is translated as CASSEAAGHGETQYF. Drawing the rest from reference TRBV9 and TRBJ2-5, the complete variable domain is DSGVTQTPKHLITATGQRVTLRCSPRSGDLSVYWYQQSLDQGLQFLIQYYNGEERAKGNILERFSAQQFPDLHSELNLSSLELGDSALYFCASSEAAGHGETQYFGPGTRLLVL.

CDR3 DNA: TGTGCCAGCAGACCGCAGAGGGGAGGGAACACTGAAGCTTTCTTT. Amino acids: CASRPQRGGNTEAFF. The gene calls are TRBV5-6 and TRBJ1-1; maybe TRBD1 (5 bases). The CDR3 contains 15 residues. V was trimmed by 5 bases and J by 1 base, leaving 15 bases between them. Germline CDR1 and CDR2: SGHDT and YYEEEE. The entire variable domain, with the rest obtained from reference TRBV5-6 and TRBJ1-1, is as follows: DAGVTQSPTHLIKTRGQQVTLRCSPKSGHDTVSWYQQALGQGPQFIFQYYEEEERQRGNFPDRFSGHQFPNYSSELNVNALLLGDSALYLCASRPQRGGNTEAFFGQGTRLTVV.

The gene calls are TRBV5-6 and TRBJ1-1, with D possibly being TRBD1 (5 bases). This CDR3 is 13 amino acids long. With 4 bases removed from V and 4 bases from J, the gap between germline ends came to 11 bases. Per the germline V gene, CDR1 is SGHDT and CDR2 is YYEEEE. CDR3 sequence: CASSPGWGTEAFF. CDR3 sequence (DNA): TGTGCCAGCAGCCCAGGGTGGGGCACTGAAGCTTTCTTT. Filled out from reference TRBV5-6 and TRBJ1-1, the complete variable domain reads DAGVTQSPTHLIKTRGQQVTLRCSPKSGHDTVSWYQQALGQGPQFIFQYYEEEERQRGNFPDRFSGHQFPNYSSELNVNALLLGDSALYLCASSPGWGTEAFFGQGTRLTVV.

The J gene is TRBJ2-1, the V gene TRBV7-9; 10 nucleotides match TRBD2. V dropped 0 bases and J dropped 8; count of bases not matched to a gene: 7. This CDR3 spans 16 amino acids. Germline CDR1 SEHNR, CDR2 FQNEAQ (reference sequence). The CDR3 sequence is CASSLAGAGGAYEQFF. In DNA, the CDR3 is TGTGCCAGCAGCTTAGCCGGAGCGGGGGGGGCCTATGAGCAGTTCTTC.

The chain uses TRBV28 and TRBJ1-1; no clear D gene. The CDR3 is made up of 14 amino acids. The V gene's germline CDR1 is MDHEN and CDR2 SYDVKM. Trimming removed 8 bases from V and 3 bases from J, with 16 bases in between. CDR3 region: CASGDLGGHTEAFF. The CDR3 bases are TGTGCCAGCGGTGACCTGGGAGGCCACACTGAAGCTTTCTTT.

This chain links TRBV4-1 with TRBJ1-5, with TRBD1 as a possible D gene (5 bases). The CDR3 is 16 amino acids. CDR1 is MGHRA and CDR2 is YSYEKL in the germline V gene. V lost 3 bases and J lost 3, with 15 bases in between. This chain's CDR3 is CASSQGVLVLNQPQHF. The CDR3, as DNA: TGCGCCAGCAGCCAGGGGGTCCTAGTACTCAATCAGCCCCAGCATTTT.

The rearrangement uses TRBV7-8 and TRBJ2-1; D is unclear. Trimming stripped 5 bases from V and 3 bases from J, with 2 bases between. CDR1 SGHVS and CDR2 FQNEAQ come from the germline V gene. This CDR3 is 11 amino acids long. The CDR3 nucleotides read TGTGCCAGCAGCCACTACAATGAGCAGTTCTTC. It codes for CASSHYNEQFF.

This chain connects TRBV7-8 to TRBJ1-5; possible D gene TRBD1, 5 bases. Germline lookup yields CDR1 SGHVS and CDR2 FQNEAQ. The CDR3 spans 14 residues. Trimming cost V 6 bases and J 5 bases, with 14 bases left between them. Here the CDR3 DNA reads TGTGCCAGCAGTAAGAGGCAGGGAGATCAGCCCCAGCATTTT. It translates to CASSKRQGDQPQHF.

The chain recombines TRBV7-9 with TRBJ2-5, with unresolved D. The J call is uncertain, as TRBJ2-7 better fits the DNA end. This CDR3 spans 14 amino acids. The germline V gene has CDR1 SEHNR and CDR2 FQNEAQ (reference sequence). This chain's CDR3 is CASSPRKRVDEQYF. Written as DNA, the CDR3 is TGTGCCAGCAGCCCCCGAAAACGGGTCGACGAGCAGTACTTC.

The V and J genes are TRBV6-1 and TRBJ2-2, with unresolved D. The CDR3 has 14 amino acids. V was shortened by 2 bases and J by 2 bases, with 6 bases between the two germline ends. Germline V gene sequence: CDR1 MNHNS, CDR2 SASEGT. CDR3 amino acids: CASSEFRNTGELFF. CDR3 coding DNA: TGTGCCAGCAGTGAATTCAGAAACACCGGGGAGCTGTTTTTT.

This clone was seen only once. The rearrangement uses TRBV7-9 and TRBJ2-5, with TRBD1 matching over 9 bases. Per the germline V gene, CDR1 is SEHNR and CDR2 is FQNEAQ (reference sequence). With V trimmed by 4 bases and J by 1 base, 4 bases remained unmatched. This CDR3 has 15 amino acids. The DNA for the CDR3 is TGTGCCAGCAGCTATCGACAGGGGGTCCAAGAGACCCAGTACTTC. It specifies CASSYRQGVQETQYF.

The chain has TRBV5-1 and TRBJ1-2; D is uncertain. Germline V gives CDR1 SGHRS, CDR2 YFSETQ. CDR3 length: 15 amino acids. Between the trimmed V and J ends, which lost 2 bases and 0 bases, there was a span of 11 bases. The CDR3 loop is CASSFEYSTNYGYTF. The CDR3 DNA is TGCGCCAGCAGCTTTGAGTACAGTACTAACTATGGCTACACCTTC.

The chain combines TRBV27 with TRBJ2-1; 13 bases are shared with TRBD2. CDR1 MNHEY and CDR2 SMNVEV come from the germline V gene (reference sequence). The length of the CDR3 is 17 residues. The V and J ends lost 5 bases and 6 bases, in that order; junction bases with no gene match: 10. CDR3 residues: CASSTWTSGRLFNEQFF. CDR3 coding DNA: TGTGCCAGCAGTACCTGGACTAGCGGGAGATTATTCAATGAGCAGTTCTTC.

This chain links TRBV5-1 with TRBJ2-7; 7 nucleotides match TRBD1. The ends lost 4 bases at V and 5 bases at J; junction bases unmatched: 9. This CDR3 spans 14 amino acids. Germline CDR1 SGHRS, CDR2 YFSETQ. The CDR3 DNA follows: TGCGCCAGCAGCCTGACAGGGTTGAAGGACGAGCAGTACTTC. It translates to CASSLTGLKDEQYF.

This clone was detected a few times. The V gene is TRBV6-1, the J gene TRBJ1-3; maybe TRBD1 (6 bases). The ends were cut back, 5 bases at V and 2 bases at J, with 13 bases in the middle. The CDR3 sequence is 15 residues long. Germline-derived CDR1 and CDR2 are MNHNS and SASEGT. The CDR3, as DNA: TGTGCCAGCAGTCAAGGGGGAGGCCCTGGAAACACCATATATTTT. Amino acids: CASSQGGGPGNTIYF.

The V call is TRBV18, the J call TRBJ2-3; no firm D call. The germline CDR1 and CDR2 sequences are KGHSH and LQKENI. This CDR3 region has 17 residues. V was pared by 0 bases and J by 2 bases, with 15 bases between. This chain's CDR3 is CASSPPISGLNTDTQYF. The CDR3 DNA sequence: TGTGCCAGCTCACCACCCATATCTGGCCTGAACACAGATACGCAGTATTTT.

This rearrangement joins TRBV30 to TRBJ1-1; D unresolved. V dropped 3 bases and J dropped 0 bases, with 8 bases sitting between them. Germline lookup yields CDR1 GTSNPN and CDR2 SVGIG (reference sequence). The CDR3 runs to 13 residues. Here the CDR3 DNA reads TGTGCCTGGAGGCATCAGATGAACACTGAAGCTTTCTTT. It codes for CAWRHQMNTEAFF.